The 19 T cell receptor beta chains below all came from one sample that was sequenced in a study of OX40 agonist ivuxolimab in advanced cancers. Library construction relied on the immunoSEQ multiplex PCR assay. In TCRdb, the immuneACCESS table is reduced to in-frame sequences with V and J assigned. These tables do not hold every clone; where another copy was compared, an unresolved V gene accounts for under half, and the others remain unexplained. Within this sample are about 90,000 clones, with roughly 87% of them counted one time only. The ten largest account for approximately 1.5% of the sample. The sample here was CD4+ or CD8+ T cells sorted from blood, taken in a trial of the OX40 agonist ivuxolimab. Receptors originate from an adult with an advanced solid tumor such as melanoma, head and neck, liver or kidney cancer.

This clone was recorded a few times. This chain joins TRBV4-2 and TRBJ1-3; D is unresolved. CDR3 size: 15 residues. CDR1 is LGHNA and CDR2 is YNFKEQ in the germline V gene. With 0 bases removed from V and 1 base from J, the gap between germline ends came to 7 bases. DNA of the CDR3: TGTGCCAGCAGCCAAGATCTTATTTCTGGAAACACCATATATTTT. This encodes CASSQDLISGNTIYF.

The rearrangement uses TRBV7-9 and TRBJ2-7; no clear D. This CDR3 spans 14 amino acids. Trimming took off 5 bases at V and 0 bases at J, with 11 bases between the two ends. In germline, CDR1 is SEHNR, CDR2 FQNEAQ (reference sequence). This CDR3 reads CASSPDRHSYEQYF. DNA for the CDR3: TGTGCCAGCAGCCCGGACCGCCACTCCTACGAGCAGTACTTC.

The chain joins TRBV5-6 to TRBJ2-3, with TRBD1 as a possible D gene (6 bases). V lost 5 bases, J lost 0 bases, and 13 bases lay in between. Germline values: CDR1 SGHDT, CDR2 YYEEEE. This CDR3 region has 15 residues. The CDR3 coding sequence is TGTGCCAGCAGATTGCGACAGGCTAGCACAGATACGCAGTATTTT. The encoded protein is CASRLRQASTDTQYF.

This chain uses TRBV11-2 with TRBJ2-3; D unresolved. Germline assignment: CDR1 SGHAT and CDR2 FQNNGV. The CDR3 is 15 residues long. V was pared by 0 bases and J by 5 bases, with 12 bases between. CDR3 coding DNA: TGTGCCAGCAGCTTAGATAAGGTCGGTCGAGATACGCAGTATTTT. The encoded protein is CASSLDKVGRDTQYF.

The chain links TRBV7-9 to TRBJ2-3; 11 bases align to TRBD2. Germline V gene data show CDR1 as SEHNR and CDR2 as FQNEAQ (reference sequence). The CDR3 is made up of 18 amino acids. After removal of 5 bases from V and 2 bases from J, the junction contained 12 bases not matched to a gene. CDR3 in amino acids: CASSLPRLAGGYTDTQYF. The DNA for the CDR3 is TGTGCCAGCAGCCTTCCACGGCTAGCGGGAGGTTACACAGATACGCAGTATTTT.

This chain connects TRBV7-2 to TRBJ2-7; 9 nucleotides match TRBD2. Germline loops: CDR1 SGHTA, CDR2 FQGNSA. The CDR3 length is 15 residues. Unmatched junction bases numbered 9, after V lost 5 bases and J lost 4 bases. CDR3 in amino acids: CASSGAMAGGYEQYF. The CDR3 DNA reads TGTGCCAGCAGCGGCGCTATGGCGGGGGGGTACGAGCAGTACTTC.

The chain uses TRBV6-4 and TRBJ2-2; D gene unclear. Trimming took 1 base from V and 7 from J, leaving 4 bases between them. CDR1 is MRHNA, CDR2 SNTAGT, per germline. The CDR3 extends over 12 amino acids. In nucleotides, the CDR3 is TGTGCCAGCAGTGACTTAGGCGGGGAGCTGTTTTTT. Protein product: CASSDLGGELFF.

The V call is TRBV19, the J call TRBJ1-2, with 7 bases identical to TRBD1. Germline CDR1 and CDR2: LNHDA and SQIVND (reference sequence). This CDR3 contains 13 residues. Unmatched junction bases numbered 3, after V lost 6 bases and J lost 2 bases. The CDR3 DNA sequence: TGTGCCAGTAGACAACAGGGGAACTATGGCTACACCTTC. Amino acid sequence: CASRQQGNYGYTF.

This clone was detected only once. The genes are TRBV23-1 and TRBJ1-5; D remains unclear. TRBV23-1 is treated as an ORF (open reading frame) with a function not yet certain. The germline V and J ends were trimmed by 1 base and 5 bases, with 18 bases remaining between them. CDR3 size: 17 residues. CDR3 nucleotides: TGCGCCAGCAGTCAATTTGCCGGTGTCTTTCGGGATCAGCCCCAGCATTTT. Translated, it gives CASSQFAGVFRDQPQHF.

This clone was counted only a few times. The chain couples TRBV5-1 to TRBJ2-3; perhaps TRBD2 as D (5 bases). Germline assignment: CDR1 SGHRS and CDR2 YFSETQ. CDR3 length: 15 amino acids. V was cut by 3 bases and J by 0 bases, with 11 bases left in between. CDR3: CASSSSGASTDTQYF. DNA of the CDR3: TGCGCCAGCAGCTCCAGCGGAGCTAGCACAGATACGCAGTATTTT.

The rearrangement uses TRBV30 and TRBJ2-3; no firm D call. Germline V lookup: CDR1 GTSNPN, CDR2 SVGIG (reference sequence). The CDR3 consists of 13 residues. V lost 3 bases to trimming and J lost 1 base, with 8 bases between them. CDR3 region: CAWREKGTDTQYF. The CDR3 coding sequence is TGTGCCTGGAGAGAAAAGGGCACAGATACGCAGTATTTT.

This clone showed up just once. The V gene is TRBV7-2, the J gene TRBJ1-5; D is perhaps TRBD1 (6 bases). CDR1 and CDR2 (germline): SGHTA, FQGNSA. V was pared by 6 bases and J by 4 bases, with 25 bases between. CDR3 length equals 18 residues. CDR3 in amino acids: CASSRKVGAGQGNQPQHF. In nucleotides, the CDR3 is TGTGCCAGCAGTAGGAAGGTGGGGGCAGGGCAGGGGAATCAGCCCCAGCATTTT.

The CDR3 region is CASTKQEMNTEAFF. CDR3 in DNA: TGTGCCAGTACCAAACAGGAAATGAACACTGAAGCTTTCTTT. V gene TRBV19 combines with J gene TRBJ1-1, with D perhaps matching TRBD1 (5 bases). This CDR3 spans 14 amino acids. With 7 bases removed from V and 0 bases from J, the gap between germline ends came to 12 bases. Germline V gives CDR1 LNHDA, CDR2 SQIVND (reference sequence).

V and J are TRBV5-5 and TRBJ2-3; 7 bases line up with TRBD2. Germline loops: CDR1 SGHKS, CDR2 YYEKEE (reference sequence). The CDR3 spans 15 residues. Trimming removed 1 base from V and 4 bases from J; junction bases left unmatched: 6. In DNA form, the CDR3 reads TGTGCCAGCAGCTTGAGAGCGGGAAACGCAGATACGCAGTATTTT. Translated: CASSLRAGNADTQYF.

This chain joins TRBV18 and TRBJ1-2; 8 positions match TRBD1. The CDR3 length is 15 residues. V shed 3 bases, J shed 4 bases, and the junction held 7 bases outside the gene matches. The germline V gene encodes CDR1 KGHSH and CDR2 LQKENI. The CDR3 DNA sequence: TGTGCCAGCTCACCGGAACAGGGGGATACCTATGGCTACACCTTC. Protein: CASSPEQGDTYGYTF.

J is TRBJ2-3 and V is TRBV7-2; TRBD1 matches 9 bases. Germline loops: CDR1 SGHTA, CDR2 FQGNSA. The CDR3 has 16 amino acids. Germline trimming cut 2 bases from V and 4 bases from J; bases unmatched to any gene: 7. The CDR3 loop is CASSLIPGQGADTQYF. CDR3 DNA: TGTGCCAGCAGCTTAATCCCGGGACAGGGAGCAGATACGCAGTATTTT.

This sequence joins TRBV9 and TRBJ2-1, with a possible D match to TRBD2 (6 bases). V dropped 7 bases and J dropped 0 bases, with 20 bases sitting between them. This CDR3 is 17 amino acids long. The germline CDR1 and CDR2 sequences are SGDLS and YYNGEE. The CDR3 DNA reads TGTGCCAGCTCAGGAGGGAGTCTCCCGGGCTCCTACAATGAGCAGTTCTTC. Its protein is CASSGGSLPGSYNEQFF. The full variable domain, in which reference TRBV9 and TRBJ2-1 provide the parts outside the CDR3, is DSGVTQTPKHLITATGQRVTLRCSPRSGDLSVYWYQQSLDQGLQFLIQYYNGEERAKGNILERFSAQQFPDLHSELNLSSLELGDSALYFCASSGGSLPGSYNEQFFGPGTRLTVL.

J is TRBJ2-5 and V is TRBV6-1, with D unclear. This CDR3 has 14 residues. CDR1 MNHNS and CDR2 SASEGT come from the germline V gene. The germline V and J ends were trimmed by 2 bases and 5 bases, with 12 bases remaining between them. The DNA of the CDR3 is TGTGCCAGCAGTGAAATCTCAGGTGGGGAGACCCAGTACTTC. It is translated as CASSEISGGETQYF.

V and J are TRBV2 and TRBJ2-3; D call uncertain. Trimming cost V 3 bases and J 6 bases, with 13 bases left between them. The CDR3 contains 14 residues. The germline gives CDR1 SNHLY, CDR2 FYNNEI. This CDR3 reads CASSEATLGDTQYF. The CDR3 coding sequence is TGTGCCAGCAGTGAGGCCACTTTGGGGGATACGCAGTATTTT.